This T cell receptor (beta chain) was profiled in a study of blood T cell repertoires in COVID-19. The wider study: Italy, Spain and the United States were the sources of the convalescent and acute COVID-19 samples. PBMCs, B-cell-depleted T cells, or T cells provided the cDNA or gDNA that made up the material.

How the authors handled the data: Amplification of reference gene primers provided the estimated nucleated cell counts. Produced via immunoSEQ multiplex PCR; TCRdb's table is partial and in-frame only. That table furnishes V, J and clone size, whereas the DNA furnished D and trimming. Of under 130,000 clones listed, roughly four fifths are singletons. The CDR3 is 15 amino acids. Trimming removed 3 bases from V and 2 bases from J; junction bases left unmatched: 3. Germline lookup yields CDR1 KGHSH and CDR2 LQKENI. Note on this clone: Additional DNA sequences in this sample encode the identical CDR3.

The sample taken for sequencing was peripheral blood. J is TRBJ1-3 and V is TRBV18; TRBD1 matches at 8 bases. This clonotype originated in a woman older than 75 with acute or convalescent COVID-19. The CDR3 loop reads CASSPGTGTGNTIYF. CDR3 nucleotide sequence: TGTGCCAGCTCACCGGGGACAGGAACTGGAAACACCATATATTTT.